This TCR beta chain appears in the sequencing data of a study of CD8 T cells in ankylosing spondylitis. Study-level points and caveats: Made up of eight or nine highly homologous variants, a TCR beta motif appeared characteristic of ankylosing spondylitis blood.

This CDR3 has 15 residues. CDR1 and CDR2 from the germline V gene are SGHAT and FQNNGV. V was clipped by 2 bases and J by 7 bases, with 12 bases between them. TCRdb called the 5' RACE reads again in MiXCR, with one record for every CDR3 protein. Of roughly 400,000 distinct CDR3 sequences listed, about a fifth are singletons. For this clonotype: Antigen specificity is unknown.

The chain links TRBV11-2 to TRBJ1-6; perhaps TRBD1 as D (6 bases). The sample was blood, either unsorted or a sorted T cell fraction (not recorded which). The TCR comes from a male donor with ankylosing spondylitis. This CDR3 is CASSLTGQQNSPLHF. The CDR3 DNA sequence: TGTGCCAGCAGCTTAACCGGACAGCAAAATTCACCCCTCCACTTT.